Below are 9 T cell receptor beta chains sequenced from a single sample in a study of T cell responses to AZD1222 COVID-19 vaccine. Clones were sequenced by immunoSEQ multiplex PCR, and TCRdb holds only the in-frame ones, with some missing. This sample carries around 180,000 clones, roughly nine tenths of them seen once, and the ten largest clones take 2.6%. Sequencing used peripheral blood, obtained on day 0 of AZD1222 vaccination. These receptors were collected from an adult in good health.

This chain uses TRBV19 with TRBJ1-6; weak D call: TRBD1 (6 bases). CDR3 length: 13 amino acids. Germline lookup yields CDR1 LNHDA and CDR2 SQIVND (reference sequence). V was cut by 6 bases and J by 7 bases, with 10 bases left in between. In DNA, the CDR3 is TGTGCCAGTAGAGGGGGGCGAAATTCACCCCTCCACTTT. This gives the protein CASRGGRNSPLHF.

J is TRBJ1-2 and V is TRBV24-1, with no clear D. CDR3 length: 14 amino acids. Trimming took off 6 bases at V and 4 bases at J, with 14 bases between the two ends. The V gene's germline CDR1 is KGHDR and CDR2 SFDVKD. CDR3 bases: TGTGCCACCAGTTTAGGCAGAGCGACCTATGGCTACACCTTC. It is translated as CATSLGRATYGYTF.

This rearrangement joins TRBV30 to TRBJ1-2, with a weak D call TRBD1 (5 bases). CDR1 GTSNPN and CDR2 SVGIG come from the germline V gene (reference sequence). Trimming took off 4 bases at V and 7 bases at J, with 16 bases between the two ends. This CDR3 contains 13 residues. As DNA, the CDR3 is TGTGCCTGGAACCGGGGACGGCTGAGTGGCTACACCTTC. Its protein product is CAWNRGRLSGYTF.

The rearrangement joins TRBV7-2 to TRBJ2-2; perhaps TRBD2 as D (5 bases). V gave up 5 bases and J gave up 3 bases, with 19 bases separating them. CDR3 size: 17 residues. From germline, CDR1 is SGHTA and CDR2 FQGNSA. CDR3 in DNA: TGTGCCAGCAGCCCGTTGCCCAGAGGGTCGGACACCGGGGAGCTGTTTTTT. Its translation is CASSPLPRGSDTGELFF.

The table lists this clone with a count of one. This sequence joins TRBV6-5 and TRBJ2-7, with D unclear. This CDR3 spans 14 amino acids. CDR1 MNHEY and CDR2 SVGAGI come from the germline V gene. The V end was cut by 5 bases, the J end by 2 bases, with 13 bases between. The CDR3 loop is CASSIGPPAYEQYF. For the CDR3, the DNA is TGTGCCAGCAGTATAGGGCCCCCCGCCTACGAGCAGTACTTC.

Here the CDR3 DNA reads TGTGCCAGCAGCCCCCGACAGGGGACCTACAATGAGCAGTTCTTC. Protein: CASSPRQGTYNEQFF. The gene calls are TRBV14 and TRBJ2-1, with 8 bases fitting TRBD1. The CDR3 contains 15 residues. Germline lookup yields CDR1 SGHDN and CDR2 FVKESK. V lost 4 bases, J lost 2 bases, and 4 bases stayed unmatched.

CDR3 in amino acids: CASSLGIQSLAFF. CDR3 DNA: TGTGCCAGCAGCTTAGGAATCCAATCATTAGCTTTCTTT. V gene TRBV11-1 combines with J gene TRBJ1-1, with no clear D. The ends were cut back, 1 base at V and 10 bases at J, with 13 bases in the middle. The CDR3 consists of 13 residues. The germline gives CDR1 SGHAT, CDR2 FQDESV (reference sequence).

This clone was found a few times. This chain links TRBV11-2 with TRBJ2-7; 10 bases map to TRBD1. The CDR3 is 16 amino acids. CDR1 and CDR2 (germline): SGHAT, FQNNGV. J gave up 0 bases and V 1 base, and 3 bases lay outside the gene matches. Written as DNA, the CDR3 is TGTGCCAGCAGCTTAGGGGACAGGGGATTCTCCTACGAGCAGTACTTC. This translates into CASSLGDRGFSYEQYF.

This clone was seen only a few times. The V and J genes are TRBV4-1 and TRBJ2-1; 16 nucleotides agree with TRBD2. CDR3 length equals 20 residues. Germline lookup yields CDR1 MGHRA and CDR2 YSYEKL. With 3 bases clipped from V and 0 bases from J, the junction kept 8 bases outside the gene matches. DNA of the CDR3: TGCGCCAGCAGCCATCTGGGACTAGCGGGAGGGCCCACCTCCTACAATGAGCAGTTCTTC. This translates into CASSHLGLAGGPTSYNEQFF.